Following are 17 T cell receptor beta chains from one sample sequenced in a study of shared clonotypes between healthy human individuals. Using immunoSEQ multiplex PCR, the repertoire was profiled, and TCRdb retains in-frame clones only, with some absent. The repertoire holds some 1.5 million clones, with approximately 98% as singletons. Sequenced input: naive CD4+ T cells sorted from blood. Specified subset: CD45RA+ positively selected. All receptors derive from a man under 40 in good health.

The V call is TRBV7-2, the J call TRBJ1-2; the D is unclear. Per the germline V gene, CDR1 is SGHTA and CDR2 is FQGNSA. V gave up 5 bases and J gave up 4 bases, with 14 bases separating them. The CDR3 loop spans 14 amino acids. CDR3 coding DNA: TGTGCCAGCAGCACCCGCCTCAACATCTATGGCTACACCTTC. This encodes CASSTRLNIYGYTF. Using reference TRBV7-2 and TRBJ1-2 for the parts outside the CDR3, the full variable domain is GAGVSQSPSNKVTEKGKDVELRCDPISGHTALYWYRQSLGQGLEFLIYFQGNSAPDKSGLPSDRFSAERTGGSVSTLTIQRTQQEDSAVYLCASSTRLNIYGYTFGSGTRLTVV.

The chain has TRBV9 and TRBJ1-2; no definite D call. CDR3 length: 15 amino acids. The germline V gene encodes CDR1 SGDLS and CDR2 YYNGEE. Deletions cut 0 bases from V and 0 bases from J, with 9 bases between. This CDR3 reads CASSVESFTNYGYTF. For the CDR3, the DNA is TGTGCCAGCAGCGTAGAAAGTTTTACTAACTATGGCTACACCTTC.

The chain uses TRBV18 and TRBJ2-5; 7 bases map to TRBD1. Trimming removed 6 bases from V and 1 base from J; junction bases left unmatched: 8. The V gene's germline CDR1 is KGHSH and CDR2 LQKENI. The CDR3 has 15 residues. CDR3 bases: TGTGCCAGCTCTGGACCAAGGACAGGCCAAGAGACCCAGTACTTC. Translated, it gives CASSGPRTGQETQYF.

The chain has TRBV9 and TRBJ2-3, with 9 bases identical to TRBD2. The V segment lost 3 bases and the J segment 2 bases; nucleotides outside the gene matches: 13. The CDR3 runs to 18 residues. Germline V gene data show CDR1 as SGDLS and CDR2 as YYNGEE. CDR3 region: CASSDDLGSGGLTDTQYF. Written as DNA, the CDR3 is TGTGCCAGCAGCGACGACTTAGGTAGCGGGGGACTCACAGATACGCAGTATTTT.

V usage is TRBV18 and J usage is TRBJ2-5, with a possible D match to TRBD2 (5 bases). Germline V gives CDR1 KGHSH, CDR2 LQKENI. The length of the CDR3 is 14 residues. Trimming left V 2 bases short and J 4 bases short, with 11 bases between. The CDR3 DNA is TGTGCCAGCTCACCAGGGTCCCGGGGAGAGACCCAGTACTTC. It specifies CASSPGSRGETQYF.

This chain connects TRBV5-1 to TRBJ2-3, with D possibly being TRBD1 (6 bases). Germline loops: CDR1 SGHRS, CDR2 YFSETQ. Deletions cut 0 bases from V and 4 bases from J, with 15 bases between. This CDR3 is 16 amino acids long. In DNA, the CDR3 is TGCGCCAGCAGCTTGGGGGGGACAAATGGTCCAGATACGCAGTATTTT. Encoded protein: CASSLGGTNGPDTQYF.

The rearrangement links TRBV5-1 to TRBJ2-7, with 13 bases aligning to TRBD2. J lost 5 bases, V lost 4 bases, and 15 bases had no gene match. The CDR3 covers 18 residues. Germline assignment: CDR1 SGHRS and CDR2 YFSETQ. The CDR3 DNA sequence: TGCGCCAGCAGCAGAGGTGGGACCGGACTAGCGGGAGTCAACGAGCAGTACTTC. The encoded protein is CASSRGGTGLAGVNEQYF.

This sequence joins TRBV9 and TRBJ1-5; D gene uncertain. CDR1 SGDLS and CDR2 YYNGEE come from the germline V gene. Trimming removed 0 bases at V and 4 bases at J, with 8 bases between. The CDR3 totals 14 residues. This chain's CDR3 is CASSVGSKNQPQHF. The DNA of the CDR3 is TGTGCCAGCAGCGTAGGGTCCAAAAATCAGCCCCAGCATTTT.

This rearrangement joins TRBV11-1 to TRBJ2-7; a possible D gene is TRBD2 (5 bases). In germline, CDR1 is SGHAT, CDR2 FQDESV (reference sequence). This CDR3 contains 12 residues. The germline V and J ends were trimmed by 8 bases and 4 bases, with 12 bases remaining between them. The CDR3 coding sequence is TGTGCCAGCTCGATTGGGAGATACGAGCAGTACTTC. Amino acid sequence: CASSIGRYEQYF.

As regards this clone: In the same sample, other DNA sequences code for this CDR3. The chain couples TRBV11-3 to TRBJ2-1; 7 bases match TRBD1. V lost 1 base, J lost 2 bases, and 2 bases stayed unmatched. CDR1 is SGHNT and CDR2 is YENEEA in the germline V gene. This CDR3 contains 15 residues. CDR3 nucleotide sequence: TGTGCCAGCAGCTTAGGGACAGGCACCTACAATGAGCAGTTCTTC. Residues: CASSLGTGTYNEQFF.

The genes are TRBV5-4 and TRBJ2-6; tentative D call: TRBD1 (6 bases). This CDR3 is built from 15 residues. Germline V CDR1 and CDR2: SGHNT, YYREEE (reference sequence). With 4 bases removed from V and 0 bases from J, the gap between germline ends came to 8 bases. The CDR3 DNA sequence: TGTGCCAGCAGCCTGGGACACTCTGGGGCCAACGTCCTGACTTTC. It is translated as CASSLGHSGANVLTF.

V is TRBV18 and J is TRBJ2-2, with D maybe TRBD1 (5 bases). The V gene lost 5 bases and the J gene lost 4 bases, with 11 bases spanning the gap. The CDR3 has 14 amino acids. The germline gives CDR1 KGHSH, CDR2 LQKENI. For the CDR3, the DNA is TGTGCCAGCTCATTCGACAGAGTCACCGGGGAGCTGTTTTTT. Amino acid sequence: CASSFDRVTGELFF. The variable domain in full, with the rest retrieved from reference TRBV18 and TRBJ2-2, is NAGVMQNPRHLVRRRGQEARLRCSPMKGHSHVYWYRQLPEEGLKFMVYLQKENIIDESGMPKERFSAEFPKEGPSILRIQQVVRGDSAAYFCASSFDRVTGELFFGEGSRLTVL.

The chain carries TRBV7-4 and TRBJ2-3, with 10 bases matching TRBD2. Germline V gives CDR1 SGHVT, CDR2 SQSDAQ. The CDR3 has 16 amino acids. V lost 2 bases to trimming and J lost 2 bases; unmatched junction nucleotides: 4. CDR3 residues: CASSLLAGAHTDTQYF. The CDR3 region has the DNA TGTGCCAGCAGCTTACTAGCGGGAGCACACACAGATACGCAGTATTTT.

The CDR3 region has the DNA TGTGCCAGCAGCGTGACCGGACGGAGTATCTCCTACAATGAGCAGTTCTTC. Translating gives CASSVTGRSISYNEQFF. The gene calls are TRBV9 and TRBJ2-1; no clear D. CDR1 and CDR2 (germline): SGDLS, YYNGEE. This CDR3 is built from 17 residues. V lost 2 bases and J 0 bases, leaving 15 bases between the germline ends.

The chain joins TRBV9 to TRBJ2-1; 8 nucleotides line up with TRBD1. The V segment lost 3 bases and the J segment 4 bases; nucleotides outside the gene matches: 3. The CDR3 has 14 amino acids. From germline, CDR1 is SGDLS and CDR2 YYNGEE. CDR3 amino acids: CASSGGDRYNEQFF. In DNA, the CDR3 is TGTGCCAGCAGCGGCGGGGACAGGTACAATGAGCAGTTCTTC.

The genes are TRBV29-1 and TRBJ2-7, with 8 bases lining up with TRBD2. This CDR3 region has 14 residues. Germline V gene sequence: CDR1 SQVTM, CDR2 ANQGSEA. The V segment lost 6 bases and the J segment 6 bases; nucleotides outside the gene matches: 13. CDR3 protein: CSVLTRLAKSEQYF. The CDR3 DNA is TGCAGCGTGCTCACTCGACTAGCGAAGAGCGAGCAGTACTTC.

This chain links TRBV5-1 with TRBJ1-1; D might be TRBD1 (5 bases). V was shortened by 2 bases and J by 0 bases, with 11 bases between the two germline ends. The CDR3 loop spans 15 amino acids. The germline gives CDR1 SGHRS, CDR2 YFSETQ. The CDR3 coding sequence is TGCGCCAGCAGCTTCGGGCCGACAGTGAACACTGAAGCTTTCTTT. Translated: CASSFGPTVNTEAFF.